The clone carrying this T cell receptor beta chain appeared many times. CDR3 length equals 17 residues. The V segment lost 4 bases and the J segment 5 bases; nucleotides outside the gene matches: 9. Germline CDR1 KGHDR, CDR2 SFDVKD. The sample comes from a study of blood T cell repertoires in COVID-19. Study at large: T cells, B-cell-depleted T cells, or PBMCs provided the cDNA or gDNA that served as material.

Generated by immunoSEQ multiplex PCR, the TCRdb table keeps only in-frame clones and is missing some. The sample consists of some 120,000 clones, roughly 90% of them appearing once. V and J are TRBV24-1 and TRBJ2-3, with TRBD1 matching over 12 bases. The source of this sequence is a man between 60 and 70 years old with COVID-19, enrolled during active disease. Source material: peripheral blood. The CDR3 DNA reads as TGTGCCACCAGTGACGCCCCGGGGACAGGGGGCAGAGATACGCAGTATTTT. Translation: CATSDAPGTGGRDTQYF.